This TCR beta chain derives from a study of T cells after yellow fever vaccination (dated by TCRdb to about 2019). Background on the whole study: The SMART-Seq v4 Ultra Low Input RNA kit was used to prepare libraries from fractions with low cell numbers. To follow T-cell clones before and after primary and booster YFV17D yellow fever vaccination, bulk TCR alpha and beta repertoires were sequenced over time. Two healthy male donors, one aged 18 to 29 and one aged 30 to 40 years, made up the cohort. Blood was drawn at multiple timepoints before and after primary and secondary immunization, with bulk PBMC replicates and cell subsets isolated.

This clonotype occurred once. Its antigen is currently not known. Base-call qualities are not available, and no considerably larger clone is one nucleotide away. A read on its own is weak evidence. From the cysteine up to the phenylalanine, the CDR3 has a length of 12 residues. Of all the DNA, just the CDR3 is kept, 36 bases in frame from base 1. According to the germline V gene (reference sequence), CDR1 reads GTSNPN and CDR2 reads SVGIG. V is shortened by 8 bases, J by 3 bases, and the region joining them spans 13 bases. The label giving this sample's treatment or condition can be read as: live attenuated yellow fever vaccine strain. At every blood-draw timepoint, two biological replicates of bulk PBMCs were collected. A standard Ficoll-Paque protocol was used to isolate PBMCs from peripheral blood. RNA was extracted with TriZol from bulk PBMCs, CD4 and CD8 fractions, and dextramer-positive and dextramer-negative fractions.

Synthesis of TCR cDNA relied on 5'RACE template switching, a step that introduced a universal primer site along with unique molecular identifiers. cDNA synthesis was primed from both the TCR alpha and TCR beta constant segments. Library amplification involved two PCR steps, and the second step added sample barcodes and sequencing adapters. Sequencing of the libraries was done on either Illumina HiSeq 2500 (2x100 bp) or NovaSeq (2x150 bp). The study's processing was this. MIGEC handled demultiplexing of reads and collapsing into UMI consensus sequences, while MiXCR performed V(D)J alignment. Using edgeR on replicate PBMC samples, clonotypes were called vaccine-responding if FDR was below 0.01 and the log2 fold change was above 5 up to day 15. Each bulk clonotype was labeled CD4 or CD8 based on which sequenced repertoire, CD4 or CD8, contained the clonotype at higher abundance. TCRdb itself trimmed the public reads at Q25 with fastp, ran MiXCR and retained productive beta chains. Merged by CDR3 protein, the rows form single entries marked with the most common genes and DNA. TCRdb assigned the V and J calls; the authors' analysis was not used. This sample gives hundreds of thousands of distinct CDR3 sequences in total; about 12% of them show up just once. More than 12% of the sample is held by the ten biggest clonotypes.

Results and caveats for the whole study, not just this receptor: A small share of clonotypes was detected in both CD4 and CD8 compartments, with the overlap likely arising from convergent recombination. Only a couple of donors were included in the study, so the extent to which the findings can be generalized is limited. After the booster, most clones that had expanded after primary vaccination were detected again (about 95% of CD4 and more than 80% of CD8), suggesting broad maintenance of memory. FACS-sorted repertoires could contain abundant contaminating clonotypes from the bulk population, so computational filtering was required. The secondary T-cell response was found to be weaker but faster than the primary response, with a peak reached on day 5 rather than on day 15.

The sample was PBMCs, taken on the day of the yellow fever booster vaccination. This TCR was sampled from a man aged 30 to 39 who received the YFV17D yellow fever vaccine. This sequence uses TRBV30 and TRBJ1-1, and perhaps TRBD1 as D gene, on 5 matching bases. The CDR3 reads CARQRGDTEAFF. The DNA is as follows: TGTGCCAGACAGCGGGGTGACACTGAAGCTTTCTTT.